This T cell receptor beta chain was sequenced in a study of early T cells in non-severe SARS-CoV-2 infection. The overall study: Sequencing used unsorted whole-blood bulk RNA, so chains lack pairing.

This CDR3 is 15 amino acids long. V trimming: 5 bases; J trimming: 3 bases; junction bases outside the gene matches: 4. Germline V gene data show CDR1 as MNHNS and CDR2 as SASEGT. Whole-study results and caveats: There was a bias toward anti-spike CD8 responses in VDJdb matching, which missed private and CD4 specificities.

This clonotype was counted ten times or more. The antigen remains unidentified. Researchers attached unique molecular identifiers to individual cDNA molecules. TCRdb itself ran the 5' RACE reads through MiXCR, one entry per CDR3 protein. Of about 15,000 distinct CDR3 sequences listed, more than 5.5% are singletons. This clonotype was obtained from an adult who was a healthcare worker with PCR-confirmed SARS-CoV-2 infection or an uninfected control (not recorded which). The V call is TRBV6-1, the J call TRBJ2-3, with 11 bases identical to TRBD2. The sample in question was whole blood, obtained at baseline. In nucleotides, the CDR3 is TGTGCCAGCAGTAGACTAGCGGGGTCGACAGATACGCAGTATTTT. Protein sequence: CASSRLAGSTDTQYF.